This TCR beta chain was documented in a study of blood T cell repertoires in COVID-19. Study-level background: The samples span acute and convalescent COVID-19 from the United States, Italy and Spain. The cDNA or gDNA used as material had been derived from T cells, B-cell-depleted T cells, or PBMCs.

Authors' processing steps: Counts of nucleated cells, estimated from reference gene primer amplification, were obtained. Measured with immunoSEQ multiplex PCR; TCRdb has only the in-frame clones, and not every one. D and trimming come from the DNA, and the V and J calls and clone size come from that table. The data contain tens of thousands of clones, 70% to 90% of them singletons. V dropped 6 bases and J dropped 6; count of bases not matched to a gene: 5. Germline lookup yields CDR1 LNHDA and CDR2 SQIVND (reference sequence). The CDR3 totals 14 residues. The sequence was obtained from a man aged 65 to 85 with active COVID-19. Source material: peripheral blood. The rearrangement links TRBV19 to TRBJ2-7; TRBD2 matches 13 bases. CDR3 residues: CASRTTSGRGEQYF. CDR3 DNA: TGTGCCAGTAGGACCACTAGCGGGAGGGGCGAGCAGTACTTC.